These 14 T cell receptor beta chains share one sample of origin, sequenced in a study of type 1 regulatory T cells. TCRdb reprocessed the reads via MiXCR and lists one record per CDR3 protein. The sample has 80,000 to 100,000 distinct CDR3 sequences, around a third seen once. Sequencing was done on a sample of CD4+ T cells, either the whole sample or a sorted fraction (not recorded which). The receptors shown here come from a human donor in good health.

The gene calls are TRBV20-1 and TRBJ1-2; 7 bases are shared with TRBD1. V shed 3 bases, J shed 3 bases, and the junction held 7 bases outside the gene matches. There are 14 residues in the CDR3. The V gene's germline CDR1 is DFQATT and CDR2 SNEGSKA (reference sequence). CDR3 sequence (DNA): TGCAGTGCTAGGGAGGGACAGACTTACTATGGCTACACCTTC. Its protein product is CSAREGQTYYGYTF.

This clonotype was seen only a few times. The chain recombines TRBV28 with TRBJ2-1; 9 bases fit TRBD1. This CDR3 has 13 amino acids. Trimming at V came to 5 bases and at J to 7 bases, leaving 3 bases not matched to a gene. From germline, CDR1 is MDHEN and CDR2 SYDVKM. The CDR3 sequence is CASSRDRGNEQFF. DNA for the CDR3: TGTGCCAGCAGTCGTGACAGGGGGAATGAGCAGTTCTTC.

This clonotype was seen a few times. J is TRBJ1-2 and V is TRBV25-1; D call uncertain. Germline CDR1 MGHDK, CDR2 SYGVNS. This CDR3 has 13 amino acids. V lost 2 bases, J lost 2 bases, and 6 bases lay in between. This CDR3 is CASSETGNYGYTF. The DNA of the CDR3 is TGTGCCAGCAGTGAAACCGGCAACTATGGCTACACCTTC.

This chain uses TRBV29-1 with TRBJ2-1, with TRBD2 matching over 11 bases. Trimming took 5 bases from V and 5 from J; bases not matched to a gene: 8. CDR1 is SQVTM and CDR2 is ANQGSEA in the germline V gene. The CDR3 runs to 15 residues. The CDR3: CSVPLGLAGNNEQFF. CDR3 sequence (DNA): TGCAGCGTTCCCCTAGGACTAGCGGGCAACAATGAGCAGTTCTTC.

This clonotype was observed a handful of times. The chain recombines TRBV29-1 with TRBJ1-2; maybe TRBD1 (6 bases). CDR3 size: 12 residues. Germline values: CDR1 SQVTM, CDR2 ANQGSEA. V was cut by 8 bases and J by 0 bases, with 10 bases left in between. This CDR3 is CSTGTTNYGYTF. The CDR3 DNA follows: TGCAGCACCGGGACAACTAACTATGGCTACACCTTC.

This clonotype was found a few times. The chain recombines TRBV6-2 or TRBV6-3 with TRBJ2-2; either TRBD1 or TRBD2 may fit D (5 bases each). The CDR3 has 14 amino acids. Deletions cut 6 bases from V and 6 bases from J, with 14 bases between. In germline, CDR1 is MNHEY, CDR2 SVGEGT. The CDR3 sequence is CASRTGDGAGELFF. CDR3 DNA: TGTGCCAGCAGGACCGGGGACGGGGCCGGGGAGCTGTTTTTT.

This chain uses TRBV19 with TRBJ1-1; D remains unclear. Trimming took off 7 bases at V and 2 bases at J, with 11 bases between the two ends. The CDR3 extends over 13 amino acids. Per germline, CDR1 LNHDA and CDR2 SQIVND (reference sequence). In DNA, the CDR3 is TGTGCCAGTATAAGGAGTAGCAACACTGAAGCTTTCTTT. It codes for CASIRSSNTEAFF.

CDR3 amino acids: CASSPELAGVPEQFF. The CDR3 bases are TGTGCCAGCAGCCCAGAACTAGCGGGAGTCCCTGAGCAGTTCTTC. The rearrangement joins TRBV5-4 to TRBJ2-1; TRBD2 agrees at 11 bases. V lost 4 bases, J lost 9 bases, and 9 bases stayed unmatched. CDR1 is SGHNT, CDR2 YYREEE, per germline (reference sequence). CDR3 length: 15 residues.

The J gene is TRBJ2-6, the V gene TRBV25-1, with 9 bases that match TRBD2. CDR3 length: 20 amino acids. V lost 1 base to trimming and J lost 4 bases; unmatched junction nucleotides: 14. Germline values: CDR1 MGHDK, CDR2 SYGVNS. The CDR3 DNA sequence: TGTGCCAGCAGTGAATGGTCTGGCCGCGGGAGGGGTACCGGGGCCAACGTCCTGACTTTC. This gives the protein CASSEWSGRGRGTGANVLTF.

The chain is built from TRBV5-1 and TRBJ2-1; D unresolved. The CDR3 runs to 18 residues. The germline gives CDR1 SGHRS, CDR2 YFSETQ. V was shortened by 0 bases and J by 0 bases, with 16 bases between the two germline ends. CDR3 loop: CASSLGQKTLSSYNEQFF. Written as DNA, the CDR3 is TGCGCCAGCAGCTTGGGCCAGAAGACTCTAAGCTCCTACAATGAGCAGTTCTTC.

This clonotype was counted at least ten times. The J gene is TRBJ2-7, the V gene TRBV15; no definite D call. The V end lost 6 bases, the J end lost 3 bases, and 6 bases lay between the germline ends. The germline V gene encodes CDR1 LNHNV and CDR2 YYDKDF (reference sequence). The CDR3 has 11 residues. DNA of the CDR3: TGTGCCACCAGTTCCGACTACGAGCAGTACTTC. It translates to CATSSDYEQYF.

The chain is built from TRBV5-1 and TRBJ2-7; possible D gene TRBD2, 5 bases. The CDR3 is made up of 12 amino acids. V was clipped by 3 bases and J by 3 bases, with 7 bases between them. From germline, CDR1 is SGHRS and CDR2 YFSETQ. Here the CDR3 reads CASSYDYYEQYF. The CDR3 DNA sequence: TGCGCCAGCAGCTATGACTACTACGAGCAGTACTTC.

The J gene is TRBJ1-3, the V gene TRBV6-1; D unclear. The CDR3 length is 13 residues. The V gene lost 1 base and the J gene lost 4 bases, with 5 bases spanning the gap. The germline CDR1 and CDR2 sequences are MNHNS and SASEGT. The CDR3 nucleotides read TGTGCCAGCAGTGAAGGGAGAGGAAACACCATATATTTT. It encodes CASSEGRGNTIYF.

This clonotype was seen once. The chain has TRBV7-9 and TRBJ2-6; a possible D gene is TRBD2 (6 bases). This CDR3 has 15 amino acids. Germline-derived CDR1 and CDR2 are SEHNR and FQNEAQ (reference sequence). The V end lost 5 bases, the J end lost 4 bases, and 12 bases lay between the germline ends. The CDR3 spells CASSPDGGGANVLTF. Here the CDR3 DNA reads TGTGCCAGCAGCCCAGACGGGGGAGGGGCCAACGTCCTGACTTTC. The full variable domain, with the rest looked up from reference TRBV7-9 and TRBJ2-6, is DTGVSQNPRHKITKRGQNVTFRCDPISEHNRLYWYRQTLGQGPEFLTYFQNEAQLEKSRLLSDRFSAERPKGSFSTLEIQRTEQGDSAMYLCASSPDGGGANVLTFGAGSRLTVL.